These T cell receptor beta chains were read from a single sample in a study of blood T cell repertoires in COVID-19. Profiled with immunoSEQ multiplex PCR; TCRdb holds only in-frame clones, not every one. The table records roughly 120,000 clones, about 78% of them present only once. The sequenced material came from peripheral blood. These TCRs come from a human donor in a cohort sampled during active or convalescent COVID-19. CDR3s include the opening cysteine and the closing phenylalanine or tryptophan. The D gene is left open where the match is weak.

>TRBJ1-2|TRBV29-1|NA
CSVEAPPRRPGSYTF
>TRBJ1-6|TRBV9|TRBD1
CASSVADRASYNSPLHF
>TRBJ2-7|TRBV4-3|NA
CASSQVTTSYEQYF
>TRBJ2-1|TRBV11-2|NA
CASSLGGDVSYNEQFF
>TRBJ1-2|TRBV12-3/TRBV12-4|TRBD1
CASSRDRVYGYTF
>TRBJ2-7|TRBV6-5|NA
CASSHRGYEQYF
>TRBJ2-2|TRBV6-2/TRBV6-3|TRBD1
CASSQTGGTGELFF
>TRBJ1-2|TRBV6-2/TRBV6-3|NA
CASSPAGSYGYTF
>TRBJ2-5|TRBV28|NA
CASSLYRGTETQYF
>TRBJ1-3|TRBV29-1|NA
CSVVRAGEGNTIYF
>TRBJ1-4|TRBV5-1|TRBD1
CASSPSGQGLGNEKLFF
>TRBJ2-7|TRBV5-1|TRBD1
CASSPSGATDRAYEQYF
>TRBJ1-1|TRBV6-5|NA
CASGSGSPPKLFF
>TRBJ1-4|TRBV19|NA
CASTIQGEKLFF
>TRBJ2-1|TRBV14|TRBD2
CASPRRVELAGGTGNNEQFF
>TRBJ1-6|TRBV6-5|NA
CASSPPGTYNSPLHF
>TRBJ1-2|TRBV5-1|TRBD1
CASSLDPGGYGYTF
>TRBJ2-1|TRBV24-1|TRBD1
CATSDMGQASFGEQFF
>TRBJ2-6|TRBV7-9|TRBD2
CASSLPGTSGANVLTF
>TRBJ2-1|TRBV9|NA
CASSVGGNNEQFF
>TRBJ2-1|TRBV19|NA
CASSIRAEIYNEQFF
>TRBJ2-6|TRBV4-3|NA
CASSQGTSGANVLTF
>TRBJ2-2|TRBV11-2|NA
CASSPIQGGTGELFF
>TRBJ1-2|TRBV4-2|TRBD1
CASSHDSDRVRGYTF
>TRBJ1-4|TRBV11-2|NA
CASSLVGGGMANEKLFF
>TRBJ1-1|TRBV7-2|TRBD1
CASSLNRGNTEAFF
>TRBJ2-7|TRBV24-1|NA
CATSDPGGLLSEQYF
>TRBJ2-2|TRBV7-2|TRBD2
CASSFASGSGTGELFF
>TRBJ2-7|TRBV7-4|NA
CASSRDYPTIREQYF
>TRBJ1-4|TRBV4-3|NA
CASSPGGETNEKLFF